This TCR beta chain appears in the sequencing data of a study of blood T cells in healthy people across ages (dated by TCRdb to about 2015). Study-wide context: In model experiments, template switching captured about one uniquely barcoded TCR beta cDNA molecule for every two T cells. The study measured age-related changes in TCR beta repertoire diversity using deep sequencing normalized with unique cDNA molecular identifiers. The study analyzed two additional independent replicas of 1 million unique cDNA reads from the same blood draw for two donors, one aged 18 to 30 and one aged 80 or older. The donors were divided into four age groups: young (average around 17 years), middle-aged (around 41), aged (around 67) and long-lived (nearly 85). To avoid experimental bias, donors of different ages were spread randomly across the sequencing lanes. What the work shows at the level of the full study, not this receptor alone: A strong correlation was found between observed TCR beta diversity and the percentage of naive T cells measured by flow cytometry. Observed TCR beta diversity per million T cells fell roughly linearly with age, and a significant reduction was already apparent by age around 44. Conclusive comparison of naive and antigen-experienced compartments was prevented by the profiling of bulk unsorted PBMCs. The long-lived group showed more naive CD4+ T cells, fewer expanded clones and increased TCR diversity than the aged group, suggesting age selection. Donor CMV infection status was unknown, potentially confounding age-related changes in expanded clonotypes. Estimates of total diversity from one million sequenced T cells were regarded as lower bounds and underestimates.

Donors were 39 systemically healthy Caucasian individuals from Russia aged 6 to 90 years. Each donor gave 8 to 10 milliliters of peripheral blood, collected into EDTA-treated Vacutainer tubes. PBMCs were isolated by Ficoll-Paque density-gradient centrifugation, with at least 7 million obtained per sample. Trizol reagent was used to extract total RNA from the PBMCs, yielding at least 5 micrograms per sample. For every donor, flow cytometry on a PBMC aliquot measured the percentage of naive CD45RAhigh/CD27high T cells. The germline V gene supplies CDR1 SGDLS and CDR2 YYNGEE. The CDR3 goes from the cysteine to the phenylalanine over 13 residues. Only CDR3 DNA is held: 39 bases, read in frame from base 1. Libraries were built with 5' RACE. The listed sequencing device is Illumina HiSeq 2500. A second PCR of roughly 7 to 11 cycles was performed with a sample-barcoded 5' primer and a J-beta primer mix. Each TCR beta cDNA molecule received a unique molecular identifier from a template-switch 5' adaptor carrying 12 random nucleotides. Each sample yielded at least 2.5 million CDR3-containing paired-end reads. First-strand cDNA synthesis was performed from all RNA using the Mint cDNA synthesis kit, with priming by a TRBC-specific oligonucleotide. Following uracil-DNA glycosylase treatment, all cDNA underwent a first 18-cycle PCR with the universal primers M1SS and BC2_uni_R. As for how the authors treated the data: Normalization of each sample was performed by random selection of 1 million high-quality reads, each carrying a distinct molecular identifier. Reads sharing molecular identifiers were discarded rather than binned into consensus sequences. MiTCR, with a Q25 quality threshold and the strictest error-elimination algorithm, was used for CDR3 identification, clonotype clustering and error correction. Lower-bound total TCR beta diversity was estimated with a nonparametric unseen species model using Euler transformation. Starting from the raw public reads, TCRdb applied fastp trimming at Q25, assembled clones with MiXCR and retained in-frame beta chains. A single entry per CDR3 protein holds the most common genes and DNA from its merged rows. The V and J calls reflect TCRdb's pipeline rather than the authors' work. The sample table lists 1.5 million or so distinct CDR3 sequences, 42% of them with a count of one. The ten largest account for 6.5% to 10% of the sample.

To note about this clonotype: This receptor's antigen is unknown. One junction end disagrees with the germline gene, perhaps due to a read error.

The sequence derives from a woman aged 18-29 years in good health. The receptor chain draws on TRBV9 and TRBJ2-2; tentative D gene TRBD2, with 7 bases matching. The source material was blood. The DNA sequence follows: TGTGCCAGCAGACCGGGGGGCACCGAGGAGCTGTTTTTT. It is translated as CASRPGGTEELFF.